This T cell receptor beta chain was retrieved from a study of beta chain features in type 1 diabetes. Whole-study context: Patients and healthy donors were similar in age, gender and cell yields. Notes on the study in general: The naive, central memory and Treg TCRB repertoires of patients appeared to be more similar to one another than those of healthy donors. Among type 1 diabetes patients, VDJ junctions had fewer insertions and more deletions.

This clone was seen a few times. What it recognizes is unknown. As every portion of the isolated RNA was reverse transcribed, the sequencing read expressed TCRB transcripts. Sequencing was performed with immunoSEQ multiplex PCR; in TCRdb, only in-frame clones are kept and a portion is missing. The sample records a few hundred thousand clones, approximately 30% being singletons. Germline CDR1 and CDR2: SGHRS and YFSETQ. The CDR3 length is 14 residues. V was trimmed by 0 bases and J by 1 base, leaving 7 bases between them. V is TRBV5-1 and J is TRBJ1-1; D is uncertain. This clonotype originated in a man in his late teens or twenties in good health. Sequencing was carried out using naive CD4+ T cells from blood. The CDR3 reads CASSLVGGNTEAFF. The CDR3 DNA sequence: TGCGCCAGCAGCTTGGTTGGAGGGAACACTGAAGCTTTCTTT.